Listed here are 25 T cell receptor beta chains from one sample, sequenced in a study of neurological immune-mediated disorders. Time point defined: longitudinal time-point 3. TCRdb recomputed calls from the 5' RACE reads with MiXCR, one row per CDR3 protein. Of 53,000 or so distinct CDR3 sequences in the sample, 7% to 10% are singletons; the top ten hold 1.9%. Input material: PBMCs. Source of these receptors: a middle-aged woman in good health.

The table lists this clonotype with many counts. The chain is built from TRBV4-3 and TRBJ1-3; D is unclear. The CDR3 has 15 residues. The V gene lost 5 bases and the J gene lost 0 bases, with 11 bases spanning the gap. Germline V lookup: CDR1 LGHNA, CDR2 YSLEER. CDR3 in DNA: TGCGCCAGCAGCGGGTCTAGGTTCTCTGGAAACACCATATATTTT. Its protein is CASSGSRFSGNTIYF.

The sample holds many counts of this clonotype. This rearrangement joins TRBV5-6 to TRBJ2-4; maybe TRBD1 (6 bases). V lost 4 bases, J lost 3 bases, and 14 bases lay in between. The germline gives CDR1 SGHDT, CDR2 YYEEEE. This CDR3 region has 15 residues. In DNA, the CDR3 is TGTGCCAGCAGCCATTTTACCAGGGGCAAAAACATTCAGTACTTC. Its protein is CASSHFTRGKNIQYF.

This clonotype was seen repeatedly, ten times or more. The chain couples TRBV25-1 to TRBJ2-7; 9 positions agree with TRBD1. The CDR3 totals 13 residues. The J segment lost 6 bases and the V segment lost 8 bases, leaving 8 bases of the junction unmatched. The germline V gene encodes CDR1 MGHDK and CDR2 SYGVNS. CDR3 residues: CASRGQGFREQYF. CDR3 nucleotides: TGTGCCAGCCGGGGACAGGGCTTTCGCGAGCAGTACTTC.

This clonotype was counted at least ten times. The rearrangement uses TRBV20-1 and TRBJ2-7; D remains unclear. The germline CDR1 and CDR2 sequences are DFQATT and SNEGSKA (reference sequence). V was trimmed by 3 bases and J by 5 bases, leaving 8 bases between them. The CDR3 extends over 11 amino acids. CDR3: CSASSWNEQYF. CDR3 nucleotide sequence: TGCAGTGCTAGTTCTTGGAACGAGCAGTACTTC.

This clonotype was counted at least ten times. V usage is TRBV7-2 and J usage is TRBJ1-3; 7 nucleotides agree with TRBD1. The CDR3 runs 15 residues. The germline V gene encodes CDR1 SGHTA and CDR2 FQGNSA. V was pared by 4 bases and J by 0 bases, with 3 bases of the junction left unmatched. CDR3 DNA sequence: TGTGCCAGCAGCTATGGGACAGCCTCTGGAAACACCATATATTTT. Translated, it gives CASSYGTASGNTIYF.

This clonotype was recorded at least ten times. The chain recombines TRBV12-3 or TRBV12-4 with TRBJ2-6; D unresolved. The germline V and J ends were trimmed by 3 bases and 0 bases, with 9 bases remaining between them. This CDR3 comprises 16 residues. Here the CDR3 DNA reads TGTGCCAGCAGTTTTGGCAGTTCCTCTGGGGCCAACGTCCTGACTTTC. Amino acids: CASSFGSSSGANVLTF.

This clonotype was recorded at least ten times. This CDR3 is CATSRDRASEKLFF. The DNA of the CDR3 is TGTGCCACCAGCAGGGACAGGGCGAGCGAAAAACTGTTTTTT. The chain joins TRBV15 to TRBJ1-4; 8 bases match TRBD1. Unmatched junction bases numbered 5, after V lost 3 bases and J lost 8 bases. The CDR3 length is 14 residues. Germline V lookup: CDR1 LNHNV, CDR2 YYDKDF (reference sequence).

This clonotype was observed many times. This chain links TRBV7-9 with TRBJ1-1; D is unresolved. From germline, CDR1 is SEHNR and CDR2 FQNEAQ (reference sequence). The CDR3 covers 15 residues. Trimming stripped 6 bases from V and 5 bases from J, with 19 bases between. CDR3 nucleotide sequence: TGTGCCAGCAGGGAATCTAGGGCCATTGGAACTGAAGCTTTCTTT. Its protein is CASRESRAIGTEAFF.

This clonotype was observed at least ten times. The V and J genes are TRBV12-3 or TRBV12-4 and TRBJ1-1, with unresolved D. CDR3 length: 12 amino acids. V was trimmed by 3 bases and J by 4 bases, leaving 6 bases between them. CDR3 nucleotide sequence: TGTGCCAGCAGTTTCCGGGGCACTGAAGCTTTCTTT. This gives the protein CASSFRGTEAFF.

Many counts were recorded for this clonotype. The CDR3 sequence is CASSSSRANEKLFF. The CDR3, as DNA: TGCGCCAGCAGCTCATCCAGGGCCAATGAAAAACTGTTTTTT. The chain is built from TRBV5-1 and TRBJ1-4; TRBD1 might be the D (5 bases). Per germline, CDR1 SGHRS and CDR2 YFSETQ. V was pared by 3 bases and J by 5 bases, with 11 bases between. The CDR3 is made up of 14 amino acids.

This clonotype has at least ten counts. The gene calls are TRBV5-1 and TRBJ2-7; D possibly corresponds to TRBD1 (6 bases). Germline assignment: CDR1 SGHRS and CDR2 YFSETQ. CDR3 length: 13 residues. V lost 4 bases and J 3 bases, leaving 11 bases between the germline ends. The DNA for the CDR3 is TGCGCCAGCAGCGACCGGGACAACTACGAGCAGTACTTC. Protein sequence: CASSDRDNYEQYF.

A few counts support this clonotype. V is TRBV7-8 and J is TRBJ2-1; D remains ambiguous. Germline V lookup: CDR1 SGHVS, CDR2 FQNEAQ. Trimming took 1 base from V and 6 from J, leaving 4 bases between them. This CDR3 is 12 amino acids long. The CDR3 spells CASSLGTNEQFF. For the CDR3, the DNA is TGTGCCAGCAGCTTAGGGACCAATGAGCAGTTCTTC.

This clonotype was detected many times. The chain has TRBV9 and TRBJ1-4; D is perhaps TRBD1 (5 bases). The CDR3 runs to 15 residues. V lost 4 bases and J lost 3, with 13 bases in between. The V gene's germline CDR1 is SGDLS and CDR2 YYNGEE. This CDR3 is CASSPSGGPNEKLFF. The CDR3 nucleotides read TGTGCCAGCAGCCCTAGTGGGGGTCCTAATGAAAAACTGTTTTTT.

The rearrangement joins TRBV10-2 to TRBJ2-1, with 10 bases that match TRBD2. The CDR3 length is 14 residues. Germline CDR1 WSHSY, CDR2 SAAADI. J gave up 8 bases and V 3 bases, and 4 bases lay outside the gene matches. CDR3 sequence (DNA): TGCGCCAGCAGTGATACTAGCGGGACAGATGAGCAGTTCTTC. Translation gives CASSDTSGTDEQFF.

This clonotype came up many times. The CDR3 DNA is TGTGCCAGCAGTTCGTCCTATACGCAGTATTTT. This encodes CASSSSYTQYF. The chain combines TRBV6-5 with TRBJ2-3; D is unclear. CDR1 and CDR2 from the germline V gene are MNHEY and SVGAGI. V lost 4 bases to trimming and J lost 7 bases, with 6 bases between them. This CDR3 region has 11 residues.

There are a few counts of this clonotype. The chain uses TRBV20-1 and TRBJ1-5; TRBD1 matches 8 bases. V dropped 1 base and J dropped 0; count of bases not matched to a gene: 5. Germline CDR1 reads DFQATT; CDR2 reads SNEGSKA (reference sequence). The CDR3 runs 16 residues. CDR3: CSARGGTGDSNQPQHF. The CDR3 bases are TGCAGTGCTAGAGGCGGGACAGGAGATAGCAATCAGCCCCAGCATTTT.

Ten or more counts support this clonotype. V and J are TRBV2 and TRBJ1-1; 7 bases align to TRBD1. CDR3 size: 12 residues. V lost 6 bases and J lost 10; bases outside the gene matches: 8. CDR1 and CDR2 (germline): SNHLY, FYNNEI. The CDR3 spells CASRTGFGVAFF. The CDR3 DNA sequence: TGTGCCAGCAGGACAGGGTTTGGCGTAGCTTTCTTT.

For this clonotype: It is likely a read error, because the conserved phenylalanine at the end of the CDR3 is missing. J is TRBJ2-2 and V is TRBV4-1; the D is unclear. The CDR3 loop spans 14 amino acids. Germline V gives CDR1 MGHRA, CDR2 YSYEKL. The V end lost 3 bases, the J end lost 4 bases, and 9 bases lay between the germline ends. CDR3 coding DNA: TGCGCCAGCAGCCAGGTGGCGATCACCGGGGAGCTGTTTTAT. Amino acids: CASSQVAITGELFY.

This clonotype was seen more than once but under ten times. This chain uses TRBV3-1 with TRBJ1-2, with D perhaps matching TRBD1 (6 bases). The CDR3 loop spans 14 amino acids. V shed 3 bases and J shed 6 bases, with 14 bases lying between them. Per germline, CDR1 LGHDT and CDR2 YNNKEL (reference sequence). The CDR3 here is CASSQLTNRDGYTF. The CDR3 DNA reads TGTGCCAGCAGCCAGTTGACTAACAGGGATGGCTACACCTTC.

This clonotype was counted many times. The rearrangement uses TRBV5-6 and TRBJ1-1, with D unclear. Germline values: CDR1 SGHDT, CDR2 YYEEEE. This CDR3 spans 14 amino acids. V dropped 1 base and J dropped 0 bases, with 7 bases sitting between them. The CDR3 protein is CASSLWQLNTEAFF. For the CDR3, the DNA is TGTGCCAGCAGCTTGTGGCAGCTGAACACTGAAGCTTTCTTT.

This clonotype has ten or more counts. The chain recombines TRBV7-8 with TRBJ2-7; D uncertain. From germline, CDR1 is SGHVS and CDR2 FQNEAQ. The CDR3 covers 15 residues. Between the trimmed V and J ends, which lost 5 bases and 1 base, there was a span of 15 bases. CDR3 in DNA: TGTGCCAGCAGCCCCCCGGTGGGTGTTTCCTACGAGCAGTACTTC. Protein product: CASSPPVGVSYEQYF.

This clonotype was seen ten or more times. The J gene is TRBJ1-1, the V gene TRBV27, with unresolved D. CDR3 length equals 13 residues. Trimming took 5 bases from V and 7 from J, leaving 14 bases between them. CDR1 and CDR2 (germline): MNHEY, SMNVEV (reference sequence). The CDR3 sequence: CASSLGPQNEAFF. For the CDR3, the DNA is TGTGCCAGCAGTCTCGGACCCCAGAATGAAGCTTTCTTT.

In its sample, this clonotype is medium-sized. V is TRBV10-3 and J is TRBJ2-1; D is uncertain. Germline V lookup: CDR1 ENHRY, CDR2 SYGVKD. The CDR3 has 14 residues. Trimming took 4 bases from V and 4 from J, leaving 11 bases between them. Here the CDR3 DNA reads TGTGCCATCAGTGGTCGGTCTAGTTACAATGAGCAGTTCTTC. Protein product: CAISGRSSYNEQFF.

This clonotype has a count of ten or more. V gene TRBV20-1 combines with J gene TRBJ1-2; maybe TRBD1 (5 bases). The V end was cut by 5 bases, the J end by 2 bases, with 12 bases between. CDR1 is DFQATT and CDR2 is SNEGSKA in the germline V gene (reference sequence). The CDR3 has 13 amino acids. The CDR3 DNA sequence: TGCAGTGCTCCGGCAGGGAGGAACTATGGCTACACCTTC. Its protein product is CSAPAGRNYGYTF.

The gene calls are TRBV30 and TRBJ1-1, with a tentative D call TRBD1 (5 bases). From germline, CDR1 is GTSNPN and CDR2 SVGIG (reference sequence). The CDR3 is 12 residues long. Trimming removed 2 bases from V and 5 bases from J, with 9 bases in between. As DNA, the CDR3 is TGTGCCTGGAGTAGAGGGGTGACTGAAGCTTTCTTT. Its translation is CAWSRGVTEAFF.